Below are 27 T cell receptor beta chains sequenced from a single sample in a study of CD8 T cells in Susac syndrome. RNA amounts of roughly 0.45 to 1 ug underwent reverse transcription with random hexamers. TCRdb independently ran MiXCR on the immunoSEQ multiplex PCR reads; one entry per CDR3 protein. The sample yields about 300,000 distinct CDR3 sequences, about 88% seen once. The sample was CD8+ T cells from PBMCs. These receptor sequences come from a human donor with multiple sclerosis.

The V and J genes are TRBV27 and TRBJ1-5, with D uncertain. Between the trimmed V and J ends, which lost 2 bases and 3 bases, there was a span of 8 bases. Germline V lookup: CDR1 MNHEY, CDR2 SMNVEV (reference sequence). The CDR3 sequence is 14 residues long. CDR3 coding DNA: TGTGCCAGCAGTTTAACCCGACTCAATCAGCCCCAGCATTTT. Translation gives CASSLTRLNQPQHF.

The chain employs TRBV20-1 and TRBJ2-3, with D perhaps TRBD1 or TRBD2 (7 bases each). CDR1 is DFQATT, CDR2 SNEGSKA, per germline (reference sequence). The ends were cut back, 6 bases at V and 1 base at J, with 20 bases in the middle. This CDR3 comprises 16 residues. This CDR3 is CSARGTGGRGTDTQYF. CDR3 in DNA: TGCAGTGCCAGGGGGACGGGAGGTCGGGGCACAGATACGCAGTATTTT.

This chain links TRBV28 with TRBJ2-5, with D unresolved. The CDR3 has 17 residues. In germline, CDR1 is MDHEN, CDR2 SYDVKM. V was shortened by 1 base and J by 1 base, with 16 bases between the two germline ends. CDR3 coding DNA: TGTGCCAGCAGTTTATTTCGGGCTCCGACCCTCCAAGAGACCCAGTACTTC. The encoded protein is CASSLFRAPTLQETQYF.

The rearrangement links TRBV29-1 to TRBJ2-1, with 7 positions matching TRBD1. The V and J ends lost 7 bases and 6 bases, in that order; junction bases with no gene match: 12. Germline V gene lookup returns CDR1 SQVTM and CDR2 ANQGSEA. CDR3 size: 14 residues. CDR3 DNA: TGCAGCGCCGTATATCCGGGACAGCCCAATGAGCAGTTCTTC. Translating it yields CSAVYPGQPNEQFF.

The rearrangement links TRBV5-1 to TRBJ1-3, with TRBD1 matching 7 bases. CDR3 length: 17 residues. Germline V gives CDR1 SGHRS, CDR2 YFSETQ. V lost 0 bases, J lost 3 bases, and 9 bases stayed unmatched. The CDR3 DNA sequence: TGCGCCAGCAGCTTGGATGCCTTTCGGACAGGTGGAAACACCATATATTTT. Protein product: CASSLDAFRTGGNTIYF.

A single count supports this clonotype. This sequence joins TRBV3-1 and TRBJ1-1; tentative D call: TRBD1 (5 bases). V shed 1 base and J shed 1 base, with 10 bases lying between them. Germline assignment: CDR1 LGHDT and CDR2 YNNKEL (reference sequence). CDR3 length: 15 amino acids. The CDR3 spells CASSQAGTGNTEAFF. The CDR3 bases are TGTGCCAGCAGCCAAGCCGGGACGGGGAACACTGAAGCTTTCTTT.

This rearrangement joins TRBV4-1 to TRBJ2-6; no clear D gene. Germline V lookup: CDR1 MGHRA, CDR2 YSYEKL. CDR3 length equals 13 residues. Trimming removed 7 bases at V and 0 bases at J, with 4 bases between. The CDR3 coding sequence is TGCGCCAGCAAGAGCTCTGGGGCCAACGTCCTGACTTTC. Its protein product is CASKSSGANVLTF.

The chain carries TRBV29-1 and TRBJ1-1, with TRBD1 matching over 7 bases. The CDR3 spans 12 residues. Germline lookup yields CDR1 SQVTM and CDR2 ANQGSEA. The trim removed 4 bases at V and 1 base at J, leaving 0 bases unmatched. CDR3 protein: CSVAGGNTEAFF. For the CDR3, the DNA is TGCAGCGTTGCAGGGGGGAACACTGAAGCTTTCTTT.

This clonotype was detected only once. V and J are TRBV7-9 and TRBJ2-7; TRBD2 matches 8 bases. The germline V gene has CDR1 SEHNR and CDR2 FQNEAQ (reference sequence). J lost 3 bases, V lost 4 bases, and 8 bases had no gene match. This CDR3 is 15 amino acids long. The CDR3 nucleotides are TGTGCCAGCAGCTCTGGGACTAGTGTCTACTACGAGCAGTACTTC. This gives the protein CASSSGTSVYYEQYF.

This clonotype was detected only once. This chain joins TRBV30 and TRBJ2-6; D unclear. The CDR3 has 15 amino acids. Germline loops: CDR1 GTSNPN, CDR2 SVGIG (reference sequence). V lost 5 bases to trimming and J lost 3 bases, with 14 bases between them. The CDR3 nucleotides read TGTGCCTGGTCGGAGCCCTTGGGTGGGGCCAACGTCCTGACTTTC. Encoded protein: CAWSEPLGGANVLTF.

The chain uses TRBV12-3 or TRBV12-4 and TRBJ2-1, with 9 bases lining up with TRBD2. J was trimmed by 8 bases and V by 1 base; bases with no gene match: 6. The CDR3 covers 15 residues. The CDR3 loop is CASSLVAGGPHEQFF. CDR3 bases: TGTGCCAGCAGTTTAGTGGCGGGAGGGCCCCATGAGCAGTTCTTC.

The chain couples TRBV7-9 to TRBJ1-2; 7 bases match TRBD1. There are 15 residues in the CDR3. Germline V CDR1 and CDR2: SEHNR, FQNEAQ (reference sequence). The V and J ends lost 4 bases and 4 bases, in that order; junction bases with no gene match: 9. CDR3 region: CASSYTGDARYGYTF. CDR3 bases: TGTGCCAGCAGCTATACAGGGGACGCACGCTATGGCTACACCTTC.

V gene TRBV9 combines with J gene TRBJ2-1; 10 positions agree with TRBD2. Germline V lookup: CDR1 SGDLS, CDR2 YYNGEE. This CDR3 spans 11 amino acids. With 7 bases clipped from V and 15 bases from J, the junction kept 7 bases outside the gene matches. The CDR3 sequence: CASGTSDEGFF. CDR3 coding DNA: TGTGCCAGCGGGACTAGCGATGAAGGGTTCTTC. Variable domain in full (rest from reference TRBV9 and TRBJ2-1): DSGVTQTPKHLITATGQRVTLRCSPRSGDLSVYWYQQSLDQGLQFLIQYYNGEERAKGNILERFSAQQFPDLHSELNLSSLELGDSALYFCASGTSDEGFFGPGTRLTVL.

V and J are TRBV20-1 and TRBJ1-1; TRBD1 might be the D (6 bases). Trimming stripped 0 bases from V and 4 bases from J, with 15 bases between. The CDR3 spans 15 residues. Germline CDR1 is DFQATT and CDR2 is SNEGSKA (reference sequence). The CDR3 DNA follows: TGCAGTGCTAGAGATGGGGGAGGGGGGGGCACTGAAGCTTTCTTT. This encodes CSARDGGGGGTEAFF.

This rearrangement joins TRBV2 to TRBJ1-5, with D possibly being TRBD1 (6 bases). V gave up 6 bases and J gave up 4 bases, with 13 bases separating them. The CDR3 runs 14 residues. Germline values: CDR1 SNHLY, CDR2 FYNNEI. CDR3 sequence: CASRNYDRNQPQHF. The CDR3 nucleotides read TGTGCCAGCAGAAACTACGACAGGAATCAGCCCCAGCATTTT. The full variable domain, rest sourced from reference TRBV2 and TRBJ1-5, is EPEVTQTPSHQVTQMGQEVILRCVPISNHLYFYWYRQILGQKVEFLVSFYNNEISEKSEIFDDQFSVERPDGSNFTLKIRSTKLEDSAMYFCASRNYDRNQPQHFGDGTRLSIL.

The chain combines TRBV7-3 with TRBJ2-1; D perhaps matches TRBD1 (6 bases). V was clipped by 4 bases and J by 1 base, with 11 bases between them. Germline values: CDR1 SGHTA, CDR2 FQGTGA. There are 15 residues in the CDR3. The CDR3 coding sequence is TGTGCCAGCAGCTCGAGCCAGGGGTCCTACAATGAGCAGTTCTTC. Translated, it gives CASSSSQGSYNEQFF.

V gene TRBV7-2 combines with J gene TRBJ2-7; no reliable D call. The germline V and J ends were trimmed by 1 base and 9 bases, with 7 bases remaining between them. CDR1 SGHTA and CDR2 FQGNSA come from the germline V gene. This CDR3 comprises 11 residues. The CDR3 DNA sequence: TGTGCCAGCAGCTTAGAAAGAGGGCAGTACTTC. It encodes CASSLERGQYF.

The rearrangement links TRBV7-9 to TRBJ2-2; 12 bases line up with TRBD2. V was pared by 5 bases and J by 3 bases, with 4 bases of the junction left unmatched. The length of the CDR3 is 16 residues. Germline lookup yields CDR1 SEHNR and CDR2 FQNEAQ (reference sequence). In DNA form, the CDR3 reads TGTGCCAGCAGCCCGACTAGCGGGAGAGACACCGGGGAGCTGTTTTTT. The encoded protein is CASSPTSGRDTGELFF.

This sequence joins TRBV7-6 and TRBJ1-1; D might be TRBD1 (5 bases). The CDR3 contains 16 residues. Germline assignment: CDR1 SGHVS and CDR2 FNYEAQ. The ends were cut back, 2 bases at V and 1 base at J, with 14 bases in the middle. The CDR3 spells CASSLYSSRGNTEAFF. The CDR3 DNA follows: TGTGCCAGCAGCTTATATTCGTCGAGGGGGAACACTGAAGCTTTCTTT.

V and J are TRBV28 and TRBJ2-2; perhaps D is TRBD1 or TRBD2 (5 bases each). V shed 7 bases and J shed 4 bases, with 22 bases lying between them. Germline values: CDR1 MDHEN, CDR2 SYDVKM. The CDR3 spans 17 residues. CDR3 DNA: TGTGCCAGCACTACTCAATCCCAGGGACGTGTCACCGGGGAGCTGTTTTTT. Translation: CASTTQSQGRVTGELFF.

J is TRBJ2-7 and V is TRBV5-5, with 7 bases that match TRBD2. The CDR3 has 14 residues. Germline CDR1 and CDR2: SGHKS and YYEKEE (reference sequence). V was clipped by 0 bases and J by 5 bases; unmatched bases: 5. The CDR3 loop reads CASSLGGGAHEQYF. In DNA, the CDR3 is TGTGCCAGCAGCTTGGGGGGAGGGGCCCACGAGCAGTACTTC.

This chain joins TRBV27 and TRBJ1-4; tentatively, D is TRBD1 (5 bases). Germline V CDR1 and CDR2: MNHEY, SMNVEV (reference sequence). Trimming removed 4 bases at V and 3 bases at J, with 15 bases between. CDR3 length: 16 residues. The chain's CDR3 is CASSSRGGRPNEKLFF. Here the CDR3 DNA reads TGTGCCAGCAGTTCTAGGGGAGGCCGACCTAATGAAAAACTGTTTTTT.

This chain uses TRBV7-9 with TRBJ1-1; 12 bases match TRBD1. Trimming cost V 3 bases and J 4 bases; bases outside gene matches: 9. Per germline, CDR1 SEHNR and CDR2 FQNEAQ (reference sequence). The CDR3 loop spans 17 amino acids. CDR3 in DNA: TGTGCCAGCAGCTTGAAGGGGACAGGGGGCTCTCGCACTGAAGCTTTCTTT. Translating gives CASSLKGTGGSRTEAFF.

This rearrangement joins TRBV7-9 to TRBJ1-4; D uncertain. The V gene lost 7 bases and the J gene lost 6 bases, with 6 bases spanning the gap. The germline CDR1 and CDR2 sequences are SEHNR and FQNEAQ (reference sequence). The CDR3 covers 11 residues. In DNA form, the CDR3 reads TGTGCCAGCACCGCAGATGAAAAACTGTTTTTT. Translating it yields CASTADEKLFF.

This clonotype was counted between two and nine times. The chain links TRBV28 to TRBJ2-7; possibly TRBD2 for D (5 bases). There are 16 residues in the CDR3. CDR1 is MDHEN and CDR2 is SYDVKM in the germline V gene. V lost 5 bases, J lost 4 bases, and 21 bases lay in between. The CDR3 coding sequence is TGTGCCAGCAGTACCAACCGCGAGGGATCCCTGTACGAGCAGTACTTC. The encoded protein is CASSTNREGSLYEQYF.

The chain is built from TRBV5-1 and TRBJ2-5; TRBD2 agrees at 10 bases. CDR3 size: 15 residues. Trimming took 4 bases from V and 2 from J; bases not matched to a gene: 5. Germline values: CDR1 SGHRS, CDR2 YFSETQ. DNA of the CDR3: TGCGCCAGCAGCCACCAGGGACTAGCGCAAGAGACCCAGTACTTC. Residues: CASSHQGLAQETQYF.

This chain uses TRBV24-1 with TRBJ2-2; weak D call: TRBD1 (6 bases). This CDR3 region has 14 residues. CDR1 and CDR2 from the germline V gene are KGHDR and SFDVKD. V lost 0 bases and J 5 bases, leaving 6 bases between the germline ends. This CDR3 reads CATSDLQGTGELFF. The CDR3 DNA reads as TGTGCCACCAGTGATTTGCAGGGGACCGGGGAGCTGTTTTTT.